The clone carrying this T cell receptor beta chain showed up just a few times. The antigen remains undetermined. The CDR3 is 15 amino acids. Germline V gives CDR1 MNHNS, CDR2 SASEGT. V lost 5 bases and J lost 1; bases outside the gene matches: 6. The sample belongs to a study of beta chain features in type 1 diabetes. One heparinised blood draw, averaging roughly 120 mL, came from each donor. Expressed TCRB transcripts were sequenced, since all the RNA that had been isolated was reverse transcribed. Data came from immunoSEQ multiplex PCR; TCRdb stores just in-frame clones and leaves some out. Altogether some 150,000 clones are present, around 7% being singletons, with the ten largest covering more than 1.1%. General study points: Amplification by PCR could prefer shorter templates, with the same effect in patients and controls. VDJ junctions in type 1 diabetes patients carried more deletions and fewer insertions. Within the patient group, naive, central memory and Treg TCRB repertoires appeared more similar to each other than within healthy donors.

Sequencing input: central memory CD4+ T cells from blood. V usage is TRBV6-1 and J usage is TRBJ2-7, with 9 bases that match TRBD2. This TCR was sampled from a woman in her twenties or thirties in good health. The chain's CDR3 is CASSSGLATSYEQYF. The DNA for the CDR3 is TGTGCCAGCAGTAGCGGACTAGCGACGTCCTACGAGCAGTACTTC.